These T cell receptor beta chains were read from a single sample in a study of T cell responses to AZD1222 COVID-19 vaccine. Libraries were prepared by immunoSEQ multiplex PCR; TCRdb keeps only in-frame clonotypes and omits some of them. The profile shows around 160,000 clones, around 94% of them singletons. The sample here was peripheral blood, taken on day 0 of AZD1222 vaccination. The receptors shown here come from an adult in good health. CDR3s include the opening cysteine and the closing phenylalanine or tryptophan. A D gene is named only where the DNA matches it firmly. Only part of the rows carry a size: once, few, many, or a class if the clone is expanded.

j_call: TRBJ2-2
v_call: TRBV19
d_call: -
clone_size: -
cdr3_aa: CASSMAQLTGELFF
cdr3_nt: TGTGCCAGTAGTATGGCCCAACTCACCGGGGAGCTGTTTTTT

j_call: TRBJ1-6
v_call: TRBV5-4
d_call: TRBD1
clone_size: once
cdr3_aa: CASSLGQGASSPLHF
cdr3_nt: TGTGCCAGCAGCTTGGGCCAGGGGGCCAGTTCACCCCTCCACTTT

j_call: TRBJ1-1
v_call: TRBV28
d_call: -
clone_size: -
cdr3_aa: CASSLPTEAYTEAFF
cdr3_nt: TGTGCCAGCAGTTTACCTACGGAAGCCTACACTGAAGCTTTCTTT

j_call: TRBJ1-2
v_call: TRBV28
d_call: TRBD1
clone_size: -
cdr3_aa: CANPIRGQVLGGYTF
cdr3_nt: TGTGCCAACCCTATTCGTGGACAGGTGCTTGGGGGCTACACCTTC

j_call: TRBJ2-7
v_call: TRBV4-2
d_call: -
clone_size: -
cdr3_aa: CASSPVQGEGYEQYF
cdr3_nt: TGTGCCAGCAGCCCCGTCCAGGGGGAGGGCTACGAGCAGTACTTC

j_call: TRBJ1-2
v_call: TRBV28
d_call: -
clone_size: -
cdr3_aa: CASSFTEGHGYTF
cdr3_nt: TGTGCCAGCAGTTTTACGGAGGGGCATGGCTACACCTTC

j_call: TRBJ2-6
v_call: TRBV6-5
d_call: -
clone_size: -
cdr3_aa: CASSHLSGANVLTF
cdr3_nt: TGTGCCAGCAGTCACCTCTCTGGGGCCAACGTCCTGACTTTC

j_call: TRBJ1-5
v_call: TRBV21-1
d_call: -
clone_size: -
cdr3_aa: CASSKDESDQPQHF
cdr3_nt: TGTGCCAGCAGCAAAGATGAATCGGATCAGCCCCAGCATTTT

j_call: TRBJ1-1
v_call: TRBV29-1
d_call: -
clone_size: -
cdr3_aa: CSVAGRMNTEAFF
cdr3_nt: TGCAGCGTTGCCGGACGGATGAACACTGAAGCTTTCTTT

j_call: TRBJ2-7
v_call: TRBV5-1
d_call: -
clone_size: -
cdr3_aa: CASSLGSRDGSYEQYF
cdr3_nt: TGCGCCAGCAGCCTGGGCTCTCGGGACGGTTCCTACGAGCAGTACTTC

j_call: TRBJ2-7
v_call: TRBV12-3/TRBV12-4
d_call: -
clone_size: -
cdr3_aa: CASSQVSAREQYF
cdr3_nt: TGTGCCAGCAGCCAGGTATCGGCTCGGGAGCAGTACTTC

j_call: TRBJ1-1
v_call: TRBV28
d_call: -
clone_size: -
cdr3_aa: CASMVGNTEAFF
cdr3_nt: TGTGCCAGTATGGTTGGGAACACTGAAGCTTTCTTT

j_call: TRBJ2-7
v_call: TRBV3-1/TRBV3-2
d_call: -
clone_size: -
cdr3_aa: CASSQGSSYEQYF
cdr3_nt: TGTGCCAGCAGCCAGGGCAGCTCCTACGAGCAGTACTTC

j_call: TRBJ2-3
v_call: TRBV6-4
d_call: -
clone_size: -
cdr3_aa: CASSDNNTDTQYF
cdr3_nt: TGTGCCAGCAGTGATAATAACACAGATACGCAGTATTTT

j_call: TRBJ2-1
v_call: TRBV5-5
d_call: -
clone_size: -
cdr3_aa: CASSPGLARDNEQFF
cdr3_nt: TGTGCCAGCAGCCCGGGGCTAGCGAGAGACAATGAGCAGTTCTTC

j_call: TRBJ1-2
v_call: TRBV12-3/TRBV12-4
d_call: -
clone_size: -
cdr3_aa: CASSLSTYGYTF
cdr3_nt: TGTGCCAGCAGTTTAAGTACCTATGGCTACACCTTC

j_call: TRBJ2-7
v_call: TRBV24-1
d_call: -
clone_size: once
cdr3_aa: CATSDPGSEQYF
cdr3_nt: TGTGCCACCAGTGATCCGGGCTCCGAGCAGTACTTC

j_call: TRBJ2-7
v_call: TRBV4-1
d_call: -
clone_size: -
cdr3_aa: CASSQDQGYEGYF
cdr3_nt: TGCGCCAGCAGCCAAGACCAGGGGTATGAGGGGTACTTC

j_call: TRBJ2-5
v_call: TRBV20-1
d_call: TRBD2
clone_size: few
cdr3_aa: CSASELAEAQYF
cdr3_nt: TGCAGTGCTAGTGAACTAGCGGAAGCCCAGTACTTC

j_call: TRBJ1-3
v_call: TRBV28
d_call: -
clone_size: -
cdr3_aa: CASSSRSVGPPHF
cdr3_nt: TGTGCCAGCAGTTCCCGAAGCGTGGGACCCCCCCATTTT

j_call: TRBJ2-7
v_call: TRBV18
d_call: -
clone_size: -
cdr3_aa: CASSPATDYEQYF
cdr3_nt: TGTGCCAGCTCACCGGCGACAGATTACGAGCAGTACTTC

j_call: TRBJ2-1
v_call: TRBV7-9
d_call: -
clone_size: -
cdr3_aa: CASSFTRAQFF
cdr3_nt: TGTGCCAGCAGCTTCACTAGAGCGCAGTTCTTC

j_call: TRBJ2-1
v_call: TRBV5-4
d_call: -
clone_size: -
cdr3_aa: CASSWGRTLVGNEQFF
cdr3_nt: TGTGCCAGCAGCTGGGGGAGGACTCTCGTTGGGAATGAGCAGTTCTTC

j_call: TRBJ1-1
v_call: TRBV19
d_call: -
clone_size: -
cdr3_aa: CASSILGTEAFF
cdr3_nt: TGTGCCAGTAGTATTTTGGGAACTGAAGCTTTCTTT

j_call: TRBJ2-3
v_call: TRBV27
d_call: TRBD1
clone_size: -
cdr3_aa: CASRDRETPSTDTQYF
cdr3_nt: TGTGCCAGTAGGGACAGGGAGACCCCTAGCACAGATACGCAGTATTTT

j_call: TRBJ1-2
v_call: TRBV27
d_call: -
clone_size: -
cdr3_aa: CASGPYDYGSGYTF
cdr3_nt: TGTGCCAGCGGACCTTATGACTATGGTTCCGGCTACACCTTC

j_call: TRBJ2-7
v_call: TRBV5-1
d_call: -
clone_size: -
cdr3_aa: CASSHGTDQTWDEQYF
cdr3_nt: TGCGCCAGCAGCCACGGAACGGACCAAACTTGGGACGAGCAGTACTTC

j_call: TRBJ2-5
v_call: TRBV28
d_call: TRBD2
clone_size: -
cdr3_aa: CASSLPGTSGIETQYF
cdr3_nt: TGTGCCAGCAGTTTGCCAGGGACTAGCGGGATTGAGACCCAGTACTTC

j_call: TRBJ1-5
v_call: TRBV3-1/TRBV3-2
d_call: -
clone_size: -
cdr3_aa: CASSPTGSQPQHF
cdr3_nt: TGTGCCAGCAGCCCCACGGGAAGTCAGCCCCAGCATTTT

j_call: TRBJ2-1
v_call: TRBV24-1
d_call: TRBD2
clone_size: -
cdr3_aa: CATEFSGRGSEQFF
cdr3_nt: TGTGCCACAGAATTTAGCGGGAGGGGGAGTGAGCAGTTCTTC

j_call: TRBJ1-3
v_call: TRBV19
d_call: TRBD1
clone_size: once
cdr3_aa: CASSGTGGVFNGNTIYF
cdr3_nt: TGTGCCAGTAGCGGGACAGGGGGCGTTTTTAATGGAAACACCATATATTTT

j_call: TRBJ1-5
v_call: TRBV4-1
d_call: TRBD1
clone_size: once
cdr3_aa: CASSPAANTGTGNQPQHF
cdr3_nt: TGCGCCAGCAGTCCCGCCGCAAACACCGGGACAGGCAATCAGCCCCAGCATTTT

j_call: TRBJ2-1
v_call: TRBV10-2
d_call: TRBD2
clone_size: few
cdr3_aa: CASSEEVLAGSNEQFF
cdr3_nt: TGCGCCAGCAGTGAGGAGGTGCTAGCGGGTTCCAATGAGCAGTTCTTC

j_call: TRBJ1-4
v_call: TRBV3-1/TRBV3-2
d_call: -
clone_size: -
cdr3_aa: CASSQDRSQASELFF
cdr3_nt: TGTGCCAGCAGCCAAGATAGGTCCCAGGCCTCGGAACTGTTTTTT

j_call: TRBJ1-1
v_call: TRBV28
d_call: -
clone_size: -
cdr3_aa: CASSLREENTEAFF
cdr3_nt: TGTGCCAGCAGTTTAAGGGAGGAGAACACTGAAGCTTTCTTT

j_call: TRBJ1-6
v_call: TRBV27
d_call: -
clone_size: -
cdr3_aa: CASSFHSYNSPLHF
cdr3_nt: TGTGCCAGCAGTTTTCACTCCTATAATTCACCCCTCCACTTT

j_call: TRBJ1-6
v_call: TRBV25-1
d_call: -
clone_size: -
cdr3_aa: CASSESWGWSPLHF
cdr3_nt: TGTGCCAGCAGTGAATCCTGGGGGTGGTCACCCCTCCACTTT

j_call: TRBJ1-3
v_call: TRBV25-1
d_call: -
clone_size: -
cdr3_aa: CASSVSPGNTIYF
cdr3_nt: TGTGCCAGCAGTGTGAGTCCTGGAAACACCATATATTTT

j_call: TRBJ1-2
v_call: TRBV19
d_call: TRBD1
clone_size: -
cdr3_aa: CASSIDRGTDPYRGYTF
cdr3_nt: TGTGCCAGTAGTATAGATCGTGGGACAGACCCTTACCGCGGCTACACCTTC

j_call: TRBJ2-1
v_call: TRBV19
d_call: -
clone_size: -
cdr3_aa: CASSIGGLYNEQFF
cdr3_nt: TGTGCCAGTAGTATTGGAGGCCTCTACAATGAGCAGTTCTTC

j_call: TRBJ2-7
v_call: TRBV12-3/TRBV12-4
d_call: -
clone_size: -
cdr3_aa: CASTRDTYEQYF
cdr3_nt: TGTGCCAGCACCCGAGACACTTACGAGCAGTACTTC